This T cell receptor beta chain emerged from a study of OX40 agonist ivuxolimab in advanced cancers. Method: immunoSEQ multiplex PCR; TCRdb's copy keeps in-frame clones and lacks some. The sample records more than 60,000 clones, 70% to 90% being singletons. CDR1 MGHRA and CDR2 YSYEKL come from the germline V gene. The V gene lost 1 base and the J gene lost 0 bases, with 13 bases spanning the gap. The CDR3 consists of 16 residues. This TCR was recovered from an adult with an advanced solid tumor such as melanoma, head and neck, liver or kidney cancer. The V call is TRBV4-1, the J call TRBJ2-7, with a possible D match to TRBD2 (7 bases). The source material was CD4+ or CD8+ T cells sorted from blood, sampled in a trial of the OX40 agonist ivuxolimab. In DNA, the CDR3 is TGCGCCAGCAGCCAAGGTCCGGGGGGCGGCTCCTACGAGCAGTACTTC. This translates into CASSQGPGGGSYEQYF.